This is a list of T cell receptor beta chains from one sample in a study of T-cell reconstitution after alpha-beta-depleted transplantation in children. In TCRdb, the PCR reads were re-called with MiXCR into one record per CDR3 protein. The sample lists about 360,000 distinct CDR3 sequences, about an eighth occurring once. The sequencing used PBMCs, collected from the stem cell graft. These receptors came from a human donor who donated a stem cell graft to a child with Fanconi anemia. The CDR3 runs from the conserved cysteine through the conserved F or W. A D gene is named only where the DNA matches it firmly. Part of the rows lack a size; the others show once, few, many or a class for expanded clones.

V gene	J gene	D gene	clone size	CDR3 DNA	CDR3 protein
TRBV12-3/TRBV12-4	TRBJ1-5	NA	many	TGTGCCAGCAGCACCTCCGAGGAGCCCCAGCATTTT	CASSTSEEPQHF
TRBV4-3	TRBJ1-6	NA	NA	TGCGCCAGCAGCCAGAGACAGATGTCTTCACCCCTCCACTTT	CASSQRQMSSPLHF
TRBV5-1	TRBJ2-1	TRBD1	few	TGCGCCAGCAGCTGGGGGACAGGGGTCAATGAGCAGTTCTTC	CASSWGTGVNEQFF
TRBV10-3	TRBJ2-2	TRBD2	NA	TGTGCCATCAGTGATGGGGGGGAGCGGTTTTTT	CAISDGGERFF
TRBV10-3	TRBJ2-1	TRBD2	many	TGTGCCATCAGTGATAGAAGCGGGGGGGCGGATGAGCAGTTCTTC	CAISDRSGGADEQFF
TRBV5-1	TRBJ2-5	NA	few	TGCGCCAGCAGCTCGGTACTTGGAGAGACCCAGTACTTC	CASSSVLGETQYF
TRBV7-8	TRBJ1-6	NA	NA	TGTGCCAGCACCGTAACAGTGGGGGATTCACCCCTCCACTTT	CASTVTVGDSPLHF
TRBV6-1	TRBJ1-1	TRBD1	NA	TGTGCCAGCAGTCCGAAACAGGGGGCTATGAACACTGAAGCTTTCTTT	CASSPKQGAMNTEAFF
TRBV12-3/TRBV12-4	TRBJ2-2	TRBD1	many	TGTGCCAGCAGCCATCCCCAGGGACAGGGGAACACCGGGGAGCTGTTTTTT	CASSHPQGQGNTGELFF
TRBV7-8	TRBJ2-3	TRBD1	few	TGTGCCAGCAGCTCAGGGGGCAGGAGGAGCACAGATACGCAGTTTTTT	CASSSGGRRSTDTQFF
TRBV5-4	TRBJ2-5	TRBD2	NA	TGTGCCAGCAGCCCCAGGAGCGGGGGAGGGCGAGAGACCCAGTACTTC	CASSPRSGGGRETQYF
TRBV6-2/TRBV6-3	TRBJ2-1	NA	NA	TGTGCCAGCAGGGGGGACGGGAGCTCCTACAATGAGCAGTTCTTC	CASRGDGSSYNEQFF
TRBV12-3/TRBV12-4	TRBJ2-3	NA	few	TGTGCCAGCAGGTCCGACAGGAACACGCAGTATTTT	CASRSDRNTQYF
TRBV27	TRBJ2-3	NA	many	TGTGCCAGCAGTTTAGGAGTGCCCACAGATACGCAGTATTTT	CASSLGVPTDTQYF
TRBV9	TRBJ2-1	TRBD2	many	TGTGCCAGCAGCCCTAGCGGCTCCTACAATGAGCAGTTCTTC	CASSPSGSYNEQFF
TRBV29-1	TRBJ1-2	NA	many	TGCAGCGTTGAGGTTGCTAACTATGGCTACACCTTC	CSVEVANYGYTF
TRBV7-2	TRBJ2-1	TRBD2	NA	TGTGCCAGCTTTAGCGGGGACTTCTACAATGAGCAGTTCTTC	CASFSGDFYNEQFF
TRBV7-9	TRBJ1-5	TRBD1	NA	TGTGCCAGCAGCTTAGTCGGGACAGGGGGCTTCGGGCAGCCCCAGCATTTT	CASSLVGTGGFGQPQHF
TRBV20-1	TRBJ2-1	TRBD1	NA	TGCAGTGCTAGTCGGGACAGAGTAGTAAAGGAGCAGTTCTTC	CSASRDRVVKEQFF
TRBV4-2	TRBJ1-5	NA	NA	TGTGCCAGCATCCAAGTGCGACAGGATAATCAGCCCCAGCATTTT	CASIQVRQDNQPQHF
TRBV28	TRBJ2-3	NA	NA	TGTGCCAGCAGTTCCTTAAGGCCAGGGGGGACACCGGATACGCAGTATTTT	CASSSLRPGGTPDTQYF
TRBV5-1	TRBJ1-3	NA	many	TGCGCCAGCAGCCAGCAAGGAAACACCATATATTTT	CASSQQGNTIYF
TRBV5-6	TRBJ1-2	NA	few	TGTGCCAGCAGCTTGCTGCGGGGGGCCTATGGCTACACCTTC	CASSLLRGAYGYTF
TRBV4-1	TRBJ1-6	TRBD1	many	TGCGCCAGCAGCCAAGCCAGACAGGGACGGGAAGATTCACCCCTCCACTTT	CASSQARQGREDSPLHF
TRBV5-1	TRBJ2-1	TRBD1	few	TGCGCCAGCAGCTTCGGGACAGGCGACTACAATGAGCAGTTCTTC	CASSFGTGDYNEQFF
TRBV5-1	TRBJ2-2	NA	many	TGCGCCAGCAGCGCCGATGGGGCCGGGGAGCTGTTTTTT	CASSADGAGELFF
TRBV28	TRBJ1-6	TRBD1	many	TGTGCCAGCAGTGGGGGACAGTACCTCCTCCACTTT	CASSGGQYLLHF
TRBV20-1	TRBJ1-5	NA	NA	TGCAGTGCTCCCTTGGGGGCGGACACGATTAATCAGCCCCAGCATTTT	CSAPLGADTINQPQHF
TRBV24-1	TRBJ2-5	NA	many	TGTGCCACCAGTGATGGAATTGGGGAGACCCAGTACTTC	CATSDGIGETQYF
TRBV5-1	TRBJ2-3	TRBD2	many	TGCGCCAGCTCTAGCGGGGGGGCCAGGAGTGTAGATACGCAGTATTTT	CASSSGGARSVDTQYF
TRBV3-1	TRBJ2-3	TRBD2	few	TGTGCCAGCAGCCAAGTCCCTAGCGGGGGACTAACAGATACGCAGTATTTT	CASSQVPSGGLTDTQYF
TRBV5-1	TRBJ2-2	NA	NA	TGCGCCAGCAGCTTGGTAGGGGCCACCGGGGAGCTGTTTTTT	CASSLVGATGELFF
TRBV11-2	TRBJ2-3	TRBD1	many	TGTGCCAGCAGCTTAGAGTTCACAGGGGGCGGCACAGATACGCAGTATTTT	CASSLEFTGGGTDTQYF
TRBV28	TRBJ1-4	NA	NA	TGTGCCAGCAGCTCTTCGGTGTCGGCTAATGAAAAACTGTTTTTT	CASSSSVSANEKLFF
TRBV7-9	TRBJ1-6	NA	NA	TGTGCCACGACACAGGGAACCCACCTCCACTTT	CATTQGTHLHF
TRBV5-1	TRBJ2-7	NA	few	TGCGCCAGCAGCGCCGGGACACATAACTACGAGCAGTACTTC	CASSAGTHNYEQYF
TRBV29-1	TRBJ1-1	NA	NA	TGCAGCTCCGGTCGGGACGTATACACTGAAGCTTTCTTT	CSSGRDVYTEAFF
TRBV20-1	TRBJ1-2	NA	few	TGCAGTGCTAGCGGGGACTCTTATGGCTACACCTTC	CSASGDSYGYTF
TRBV20-1	TRBJ2-1	NA	few	TGCAGTGCACCCGAGAATGAGCAGTTCTTC	CSAPENEQFF
TRBV5-1	TRBJ2-1	NA	NA	TGCGCCAGCAGCTGGGGACTGTACAATGAGCAGTTCTTC	CASSWGLYNEQFF
TRBV4-3	TRBJ2-2	TRBD1	many	TGCGCCAGCAGCTACGACAGGGGCACCGGGGAGCTGTTTTTT	CASSYDRGTGELFF
TRBV28	TRBJ1-2	NA	many	TGTGCCAGCACTGAAGAAGTAGACTATGGCTACACCTTC	CASTEEVDYGYTF
TRBV7-9	TRBJ2-3	NA	many	TGTGCCAGCAGTTGGGATACGCAGTATTTT	CASSWDTQYF
TRBV6-9	TRBJ1-2	NA	few	TGTGCCAGCAGTCCGCCGAGGGGCACTTACTATGGCTACACCTTC	CASSPPRGTYYGYTF
TRBV25-1	TRBJ1-2	TRBD1	NA	TGTGCTGAAAAGGGGACAGGGAACTATGGCTACACCTTC	CAEKGTGNYGYTF
TRBV12-3/TRBV12-4	TRBJ2-2	TRBD1	NA	TGTGCCAGCAGTTCCGTGACAGGGGTGAACACCGGGGAGCTGTTTTTT	CASSSVTGVNTGELFF
TRBV29-1	TRBJ2-3	NA	many	TGCAGCGTTGATGCGGCGGCCACAGATACGCAGTATTTT	CSVDAAATDTQYF
TRBV12-3/TRBV12-4	TRBJ2-7	NA	few	TGTGCCAGCAGTAAGACTAGTCCTACCTACGAGCAGTACTTC	CASSKTSPTYEQYF
TRBV2	TRBJ2-3	TRBD2	many	TGTGCCAGCAGTCAGACTAGCGGGGGGGCGAATACGCAGTATTTT	CASSQTSGGANTQYF
TRBV5-1	TRBJ2-3	NA	NA	TGCGCCAGCAGCTTGGTCGGGGGCTCGGCAGATACGCAGTATTTT	CASSLVGGSADTQYF
TRBV5-8	TRBJ2-1	TRBD2	NA	TGTGCCAGCAGCCCGGGACTAGCCTCCTACAATGAGCAGTTCTTC	CASSPGLASYNEQFF
TRBV11-2	TRBJ1-2	NA	few	TGTGCCAGCAGCTTAGATCGGGGCAGAAAATATGGCTACACCTTC	CASSLDRGRKYGYTF
TRBV6-5	TRBJ2-1	NA	few	TGTGCCAGCAGTTTAGGGTTCTCCTACAATGAGCAGTTCTTC	CASSLGFSYNEQFF
TRBV11-2	TRBJ2-1	NA	many	TGTGCCAGCAGCTTAGATAGGAACAGGGTACAGTTCTTC	CASSLDRNRVQFF
TRBV3-1	TRBJ1-4	TRBD1	few	TGTGCCAGCAGCCTTGGGACAGCTGGTAGCGAAAAACTGTTTTTT	CASSLGTAGSEKLFF